A selection of T cell receptor beta chains follows, all from one sample in a study of blood T cell repertoires in COVID-19. TCRdb's table, derived via immunoSEQ multiplex PCR, lists solely in-frame clones and lacks some. Here the sample spans 140,000 to 150,000 clones, over 70% being singletons. What was sequenced was peripheral blood. Receptors were obtained from a man aged 80 or over with acute or convalescent COVID-19. The CDR3 runs from the conserved cysteine through the conserved F or W. Each record gives: V gene, clone size, CDR3 protein. The size field is filled for only some rows; it gives once, few, many or a size class.

TRBV7-2	once	CASSLGDSENQPQHF
TRBV24-1	-	CATSDPTESTGELFF
TRBV27	-	CASSPGLLGNQPQHF
TRBV28	-	CASSRDRVSPYEQYF
TRBV3-1/TRBV3-2	-	CASSQTTSGAAGYTF
TRBV24-1	few	CATSDETYEQYF
TRBV27	-	CASSFSGRTDTQYF
TRBV5-1	-	CASSLEGDEQFF
TRBV15	-	CATSRDGLGGAFF
TRBV11-1	-	CASSLGAQTQYF
TRBV6-6	-	CASSLGQGTTNYGYTF
TRBV21-1	-	CASSKGGLAFRATYNEQFF
TRBV6-5	-	CASSYSSGGASEQYF
TRBV28	-	CASSSGQSSYEQYF
TRBV4-1	once	CASSQERGLAGYNEQFF
TRBV5-1	-	CASSAGGGSTDTQYF
TRBV7-9	-	CASSPAGLGSGNTIYF